These T cell receptor beta chains were read from a single sample in a study of T cell repertoires in cytomegalovirus infection. Using its own MiXCR run on the reads, TCRdb lists one record per CDR3 protein. The table records about 900,000 distinct CDR3 sequences, 25% to 40% of them present only once. These TCRs' antigens remain unknown. The sample here was cultured CD8+ T cells from PBMCs, taken from culture after CMV antigen stimulation. These receptors were collected from a human donor in good health (CMV status not recorded). Some clones in this sample may be carry-over from other donors' samples. Both conserved end residues are part of each CDR3. D genes are given only for firm matches. Only part of the rows carry a size: once, few, many, or a class if the clone is expanded.

v_call: TRBV27
j_call: TRBJ2-5
clone_size: few
d_call: .
cdr3_aa: CASNYKETQYF
cdr3_nt: TGTGCCAGCAATTACAAAGAGACCCAGTACTTC

v_call: TRBV9
j_call: TRBJ2-7
clone_size: few
d_call: TRBD1
cdr3_aa: CASSASDRPGEQYF
cdr3_nt: TGTGCCAGCAGCGCCTCGGACAGGCCGGGCGAGCAGTACTTC

v_call: TRBV6-5
j_call: TRBJ1-3
clone_size: .
d_call: TRBD1
cdr3_aa: CASAAARGLGNTIYF
cdr3_nt: TGTGCCAGCGCCGCCGCTAGGGGGCTTGGAAACACCATATATTTT

v_call: TRBV6-1
j_call: TRBJ1-1
clone_size: many
d_call: .
cdr3_aa: CASSDGSNTEAFF
cdr3_nt: TGTGCCAGCAGTGACGGCTCGAACACTGAAGCTTTCTTT

v_call: TRBV12-3/TRBV12-4
j_call: TRBJ2-2
clone_size: .
d_call: .
cdr3_aa: CASSLGGSGLGELFF
cdr3_nt: TGTGCCAGCAGTTTGGGCGGTTCGGGCCTCGGGGAGCTGTTTTTT

v_call: TRBV4-1
j_call: TRBJ1-1
clone_size: many
d_call: .
cdr3_aa: CASSHSRGVLTEAFF
cdr3_nt: TGCGCCAGCAGCCACTCGCGGGGCGTCCTCACTGAAGCTTTCTTT

v_call: TRBV12-3/TRBV12-4
j_call: TRBJ2-1
clone_size: .
d_call: .
cdr3_aa: CASSFGTHNEQFF
cdr3_nt: TGTGCCAGCAGTTTCGGGACACACAATGAGCAGTTCTTC

v_call: TRBV7-9
j_call: TRBJ2-3
clone_size: few
d_call: .
cdr3_aa: CASSLVQGPTDTQYF
cdr3_nt: TGTGCCAGCAGTCTTGTACAGGGTCCAACAGATACGCAGTATTTT

v_call: TRBV28
j_call: TRBJ1-2
clone_size: few
d_call: .
cdr3_aa: CASSLPGAYGYTF
cdr3_nt: TGTGCCAGCAGTTTACCAGGCGCGTATGGCTACACCTTC

v_call: TRBV19
j_call: TRBJ1-3
clone_size: .
d_call: TRBD1
cdr3_aa: CASIPSGGSVGNTIYF
cdr3_nt: TGTGCCAGTATCCCCTCAGGGGGATCCGTCGGAAACACCATATATTTT

v_call: TRBV19
j_call: TRBJ2-1
clone_size: .
d_call: TRBD2
cdr3_aa: CASSIATLGGGYTRGEQFF
cdr3_nt: TGTGCCAGTAGTATAGCCACGCTAGGCGGGGGGTATACCAGGGGTGAGCAGTTCTTC

v_call: TRBV9
j_call: TRBJ2-1
clone_size: .
d_call: TRBD2
cdr3_aa: CASSTASQRANRGGSYNEQFF
cdr3_nt: TGTGCCAGCAGTACCGCCAGTCAGCGGGCGAACCGGGGGGGCTCCTACAATGAGCAGTTCTTC

v_call: TRBV20-1
j_call: TRBJ1-2
clone_size: .
d_call: .
cdr3_aa: CSAFRDPCIF
cdr3_nt: TGCAGTGCTTTCCGGGACCCCTGTATCTTC

v_call: TRBV2
j_call: TRBJ2-5
clone_size: once
d_call: .
cdr3_aa: CASEVEFTAETQYF
cdr3_nt: TGTGCCAGCGAAGTTGAATTTACAGCAGAGACCCAGTACTTC

v_call: TRBV27
j_call: TRBJ2-5
clone_size: few
d_call: TRBD2
cdr3_aa: CASSLWSGGETQYF
cdr3_nt: TGTGCCAGCAGTTTATGGAGCGGGGGAGAGACCCAGTACTTC

v_call: TRBV5-6
j_call: TRBJ2-1
clone_size: .
d_call: TRBD2
cdr3_aa: CASSWTSGGGQFF
cdr3_nt: TGTGCCAGCAGCTGGACTAGCGGGGGGGGGCAGTTCTTC

v_call: TRBV24-1
j_call: TRBJ2-1
clone_size: few
d_call: TRBD1
cdr3_aa: CATSDTGQGFYNEQFF
cdr3_nt: TGTGCCACCAGTGATACTGGACAGGGCTTCTACAATGAGCAGTTCTTC

v_call: TRBV7-8
j_call: TRBJ2-2
clone_size: many
d_call: TRBD1
cdr3_aa: CASSLPGTDLNTGELFF
cdr3_nt: TGTGCCAGCAGCTTACCCGGGACAGACCTGAACACCGGGGAGCTGTTTTTT

v_call: TRBV14
j_call: TRBJ2-3
clone_size: .
d_call: .
cdr3_aa: CASSPLQQFGDTQYF
cdr3_nt: TGTGCCAGCAGCCCTCTCCAACAGTTTGGAGATACGCAGTATTTT

v_call: TRBV20-1
j_call: TRBJ1-1
clone_size: few
d_call: .
cdr3_aa: CSARAPGHTEAFF
cdr3_nt: TGCAGTGCTAGAGCCCCAGGCCACACTGAAGCTTTCTTT

v_call: TRBV7-8
j_call: TRBJ1-5
clone_size: many
d_call: .
cdr3_aa: CASSLEGHINQPQHF
cdr3_nt: TGTGCCAGCAGCTTAGAAGGACACATCAATCAGCCCCAGCATTTT

v_call: TRBV28
j_call: TRBJ2-5
clone_size: .
d_call: .
cdr3_aa: CASSFQGLLYQETQYF
cdr3_nt: TGTGCCAGCAGTTTTCAGGGACTCCTGTACCAAGAGACCCAGTACTTC

v_call: TRBV7-9
j_call: TRBJ1-6
clone_size: .
d_call: .
cdr3_aa: CASSQDSYNSPLHF
cdr3_nt: TGTGCCAGCAGCCAAGACTCCTATAATTCACCCCTCCACTTT

v_call: TRBV19
j_call: TRBJ1-1
clone_size: .
d_call: .
cdr3_aa: CASSLTGAPEAFF
cdr3_nt: TGTGCCAGTAGTCTCACAGGAGCCCCTGAAGCTTTCTTT

v_call: TRBV9
j_call: TRBJ2-1
clone_size: .
d_call: TRBD2
cdr3_aa: CASSASAGALFF
cdr3_nt: TGTGCCAGCAGCGCCTCAGCGGGGGCTCTTTTCTTC

v_call: TRBV7-9
j_call: TRBJ2-2
clone_size: .
d_call: .
cdr3_aa: CASRSDSSNTGELFF
cdr3_nt: TGTGCCAGCAGATCCGACAGCTCGAACACCGGGGAGCTGTTTTTT

v_call: TRBV7-2
j_call: TRBJ1-1
clone_size: many
d_call: .
cdr3_aa: CASSEITEAFF
cdr3_nt: TGTGCCAGCAGCGAAATAACTGAAGCTTTCTTT

v_call: TRBV6-1
j_call: TRBJ1-5
clone_size: .
d_call: .
cdr3_aa: CASSTERYSNQPQHF
cdr3_nt: TGTGCCAGCAGTACAGAGCGATATAGCAATCAGCCCCAGCATTTT

v_call: TRBV20-1
j_call: TRBJ2-7
clone_size: once
d_call: .
cdr3_aa: CSARDPGPDEQYF
cdr3_nt: TGCAGTGCTAGAGATCCAGGGCCGGACGAGCAGTACTTC

v_call: TRBV6-5
j_call: TRBJ1-6
clone_size: .
d_call: TRBD1
cdr3_aa: CASSYSETQGESYNSPLHF
cdr3_nt: TGTGCCAGCAGTTATTCCGAAACACAGGGGGAGAGCTATAATTCACCCCTCCACTTT

v_call: TRBV12-3/TRBV12-4
j_call: TRBJ2-3
clone_size: few
d_call: .
cdr3_aa: CASSPGVGADTQYF
cdr3_nt: TGTGCCAGCAGTCCTGGGGTTGGCGCAGATACGCAGTATTTT

v_call: TRBV6-1
j_call: TRBJ1-5
clone_size: few
d_call: .
cdr3_aa: CASSDLPQPSNQPQHF
cdr3_nt: TGTGCCAGCAGTGACCTTCCGCAGCCTAGCAATCAGCCCCAGCATTTT